This TCR beta chain was recorded in a study of blood T cell repertoires in COVID-19. The wider study: Acute and convalescent COVID-19 specimens originated in the United States, Italy and Spain. The analysed material was cDNA or gDNA that came from T cells, B-cell-depleted T cells, or PBMCs.

The germline gives CDR1 SQVTM, CDR2 ANQGSEA. The V end was cut by 4 bases, the J end by 5 bases, with 11 bases between. The CDR3 is 12 residues long. In the original workflow: Using reference gene primer amplification, nucleated cell counts were estimated. Assay used: immunoSEQ multiplex PCR; TCRdb lists only in-frame clones, some missing. V and J calls plus clone size are reproduced from that table; the DNA served to infer D and trimming. The sample holds fewer than 300,000 clones, approximately 87% seen once. This TCR came from a human donor in a cohort sampled during active COVID-19. This chain joins TRBV29-1 and TRBJ2-5; tentative D call: TRBD1 (5 bases). Sequenced input: peripheral blood. CDR3: CSVVQGLETQYF. CDR3 DNA: TGCAGCGTTGTGCAGGGCTTGGAGACCCAGTACTTC.